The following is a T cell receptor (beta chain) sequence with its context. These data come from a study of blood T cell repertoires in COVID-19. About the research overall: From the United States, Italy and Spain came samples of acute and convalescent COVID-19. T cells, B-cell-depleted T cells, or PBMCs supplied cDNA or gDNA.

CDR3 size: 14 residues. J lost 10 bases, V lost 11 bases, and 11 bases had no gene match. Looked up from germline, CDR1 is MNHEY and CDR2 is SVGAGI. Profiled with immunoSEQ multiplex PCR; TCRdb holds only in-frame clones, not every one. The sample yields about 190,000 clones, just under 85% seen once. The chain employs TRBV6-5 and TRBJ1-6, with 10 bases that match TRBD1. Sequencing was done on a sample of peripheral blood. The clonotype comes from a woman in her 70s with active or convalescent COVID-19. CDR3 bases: TGTGCCCGCAACCGGGACAGGGGACCATCACCCCTCCACTTT. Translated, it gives CARNRDRGPSPLHF.